This passage covers 8 T cell receptor beta chains from one sample sequenced in a study of shared T cell receptors in the human thymus. Generated by immunoSEQ multiplex PCR, the TCRdb table keeps only in-frame clones and is missing some. The sample has more than 300,000 clones, around 93% seen once; the top ten hold roughly 0.021%. Sequenced input: thymocytes. The receptors shown here come from a human donor.

The chain uses TRBV9 and TRBJ2-2; D is perhaps TRBD1 or TRBD2 (6 bases each). Per germline, CDR1 SGDLS and CDR2 YYNGEE. The CDR3 spans 19 residues. V was shortened by 4 bases and J by 1 base, with 23 bases between the two germline ends. As DNA, the CDR3 is TGTGCCAGCAGCCACCCGGGACCAGAACGGGGGCAGAACACCGGGGAGCTGTTTTTT. Its protein product is CASSHPGPERGQNTGELFF.

This clone was seen a few times. The chain combines TRBV29-1 with TRBJ1-1; D might be TRBD1 (5 bases). Germline loops: CDR1 SQVTM, CDR2 ANQGSEA. The CDR3 consists of 12 residues. V was trimmed by 6 bases and J by 7 bases, leaving 15 bases between them. Written as DNA, the CDR3 is TGCAGCGTGGGGCCGGGACCCCATGAAGCTTTCTTT. Translating it yields CSVGPGPHEAFF.

The V call is TRBV15, the J call TRBJ1-5; D might be TRBD1 (5 bases). Trimming pared 4 bases from V and 4 bases from J, leaving 23 bases between. Germline CDR1 reads LNHNV; CDR2 reads YYDKDF (reference sequence). The CDR3 loop spans 18 amino acids. CDR3: CATSTPRQTASPNQPQHF. CDR3 nucleotide sequence: TGTGCCACCAGCACACCTAGGCAGACAGCCTCTCCAAATCAGCCCCAGCATTTT.

CDR3 bases: TGTGCCAGCAGTCAGACATCTGATAGCAATCAGCCCCAGCATTTT. Translating it yields CASSQTSDSNQPQHF. The V call is TRBV7-2, the J call TRBJ1-5; D uncertain. The CDR3 covers 15 residues. Trimming stripped 6 bases from V and 0 bases from J, with 12 bases between. Per the germline V gene, CDR1 is SGHTA and CDR2 is FQGNSA.

This chain connects TRBV7-3 to TRBJ2-3; 10 bases fit TRBD1. The germline CDR1 and CDR2 sequences are SGHTA and FQGTGA. The CDR3 has 17 amino acids. Trimming at V came to 1 base and at J to 3 bases, leaving 7 bases not matched to a gene. The CDR3 loop reads CASSLRSTGGGTDTQYF. The CDR3 bases are TGTGCCAGCAGCTTAAGGTCGACAGGGGGCGGAACAGATACGCAGTATTTT.

The rearrangement uses TRBV28 and TRBJ1-1; D remains ambiguous. Trimming removed 3 bases from V and 1 base from J, with 18 bases in between. There are 17 residues in the CDR3. Looked up from germline, CDR1 is MDHEN and CDR2 is SYDVKM. The CDR3 region has the DNA TGTGCCAGCAGTTTCCTATACACCACCCCTTCGAACACTGAAGCTTTCTTT. Translated, it gives CASSFLYTTPSNTEAFF.

The chain is built from TRBV28 and TRBJ2-3, with D possibly matching TRBD1 (6 bases). Germline values: CDR1 MDHEN, CDR2 SYDVKM. The CDR3 has 17 residues. The germline V and J ends were trimmed by 3 bases and 9 bases, with 25 bases remaining between them. CDR3 nucleotide sequence: TGTGCCAGCAGTTTCCTCCACCCATGGACAGTCGGAGAAACGCAGTATTTT. It translates to CASSFLHPWTVGETQYF.

CDR3 in amino acids: CASSFYRGLGGNTIYF. The CDR3 DNA reads as TGTGCCAGCAGCTTTTATCGGGGACTGGGAGGAAACACCATATATTTT. The chain links TRBV5-6 to TRBJ1-3, with D perhaps matching TRBD1 (5 bases). V lost 2 bases, J lost 4 bases, and 16 bases lay in between. CDR3 length: 16 residues. Germline V lookup: CDR1 SGHDT, CDR2 YYEEEE. Variable domain in full (rest from reference TRBV5-6 and TRBJ1-3): DAGVTQSPTHLIKTRGQQVTLRCSPKSGHDTVSWYQQALGQGPQFIFQYYEEEERQRGNFPDRFSGHQFPNYSSELNVNALLLGDSALYLCASSFYRGLGGNTIYFGEGSWLTVV.